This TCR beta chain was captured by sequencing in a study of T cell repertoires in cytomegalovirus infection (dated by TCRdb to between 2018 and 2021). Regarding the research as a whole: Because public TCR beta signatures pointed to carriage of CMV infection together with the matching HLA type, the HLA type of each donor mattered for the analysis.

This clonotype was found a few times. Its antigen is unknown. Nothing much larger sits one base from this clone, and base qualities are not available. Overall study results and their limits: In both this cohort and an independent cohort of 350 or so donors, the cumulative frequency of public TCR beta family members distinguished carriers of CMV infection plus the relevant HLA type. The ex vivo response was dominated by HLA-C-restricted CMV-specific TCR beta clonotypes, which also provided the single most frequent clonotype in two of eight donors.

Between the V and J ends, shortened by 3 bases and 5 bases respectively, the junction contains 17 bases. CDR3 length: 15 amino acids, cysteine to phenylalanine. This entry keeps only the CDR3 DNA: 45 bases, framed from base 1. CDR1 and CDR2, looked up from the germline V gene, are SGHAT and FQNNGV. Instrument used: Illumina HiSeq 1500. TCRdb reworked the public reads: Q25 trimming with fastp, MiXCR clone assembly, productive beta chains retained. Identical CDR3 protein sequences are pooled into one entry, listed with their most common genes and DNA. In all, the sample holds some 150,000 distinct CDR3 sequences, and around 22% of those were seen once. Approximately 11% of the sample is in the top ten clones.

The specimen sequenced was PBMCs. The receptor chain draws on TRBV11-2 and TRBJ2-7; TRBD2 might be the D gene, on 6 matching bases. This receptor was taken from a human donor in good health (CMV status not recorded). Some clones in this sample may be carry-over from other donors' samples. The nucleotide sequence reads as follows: TGTGCCAGCAGCTTGGACTATTCAAGAAGGGACGAGCAGTACTTC. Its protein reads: CASSLDYSRRDEQYF.